The TCR beta chain described here comes from a study of shared clonotypes between healthy human individuals. Deep-level running was used for the assay. The protocol was immunoSEQ multiplex PCR, while the TCRdb copy is restricted to in-frame clones and leaves out a portion. The profile covers 740,000 or so clones, with 73% appearing a single time and 1.5% to 2% taken by the ten largest. The CDR3 runs 15 residues. Germline V CDR1 and CDR2: MNHNS, SASEGT. After removal of 5 bases from V and 0 bases from J, the junction contained 7 bases not matched to a gene. The V and J genes are TRBV6-1 and TRBJ2-7; 7 positions match TRBD1. Sequenced: memory CD4+ T cells sorted from blood. Subset defined: CD45RA-negative fraction. The source is a woman between 25 and 40 years old in good health. The CDR3 loop is CASSRDSPSSYEQYF. CDR3 DNA sequence: TGTGCCAGCAGTAGGGACAGTCCTAGCTCCTACGAGCAGTACTTC.